Following are 8 T cell receptor beta chains from one sample sequenced in a study of cytomegalovirus exposure and HLA in healthy donors. The primer mix had 60 Vbeta and 13 Jbeta primers. Produced via immunoSEQ multiplex PCR; TCRdb's table is partial and in-frame only. Of about 89,000 clones listed, 85% are singletons. Sequenced material: PBMCs. The receptors were gathered from a man aged 35-49 years in good health and CMV-seropositive.

The chain has TRBV2 and TRBJ1-1; 8 nucleotides agree with TRBD1. Losses at the gene ends were 6 bases for V and 1 base for J; bases not matched to a gene: 10. The CDR3 runs to 16 residues. Germline values: CDR1 SNHLY, CDR2 FYNNEI. The CDR3 DNA reads TGTGCCAGCAGGGACGGACAGGGAGGAGGGAACACTGAAGCTTTCTTT. This gives the protein CASRDGQGGGNTEAFF.

This chain joins TRBV5-4 and TRBJ2-7, with D possibly being TRBD2 (5 bases). V gave up 2 bases and J gave up 0 bases, with 9 bases separating them. Germline CDR1 reads SGHNT; CDR2 reads YYREEE (reference sequence). The CDR3 is 14 residues long. This CDR3 reads CASSLERNSYEQYF. As DNA, the CDR3 is TGTGCCAGCAGCTTAGAGCGGAACTCCTACGAGCAGTACTTC.

This chain connects TRBV9 to TRBJ2-2, with D perhaps matching TRBD2 (6 bases). The CDR3 contains 13 residues. V was cut by 2 bases and J by 6 bases, with 8 bases left in between. Germline CDR1 SGDLS, CDR2 YYNGEE. The CDR3 region is CASSVGGAGELFF. The CDR3 coding sequence is TGTGCCAGCAGCGTGGGAGGAGCCGGGGAGCTGTTTTTT.

The chain carries TRBV7-2 and TRBJ1-2; the D gene is possibly TRBD1 (6 bases). Germline-derived CDR1 and CDR2 are SGHTA and FQGNSA. The CDR3 length is 15 residues. V dropped 1 base and J dropped 2 bases, with 11 bases sitting between them. In nucleotides, the CDR3 is TGTGCCAGCAGCTTAGTACGGACAGCCAACTATGGCTACACCTTC. Encoded protein: CASSLVRTANYGYTF.

This clone is a singleton in its sample. The rearrangement links TRBV5-1 to TRBJ2-5, with a weak D call TRBD2 (6 bases). Looked up from germline, CDR1 is SGHRS and CDR2 is YFSETQ. The CDR3 runs 14 residues. The germline V and J ends were trimmed by 4 bases and 11 bases, with 21 bases remaining between them. The CDR3 loop reads CASSKEGPAREQYF. CDR3 coding DNA: TGCGCCAGCAGCAAGGAGGGACCAGCGAGAGAGCAGTACTTC.

V gene TRBV7-3 combines with J gene TRBJ2-5, with D tentatively TRBD2 (6 bases). The ends were cut back, 1 base at V and 5 bases at J, with 17 bases in the middle. The CDR3 contains 16 residues. Germline assignment: CDR1 SGHTA and CDR2 FQGTGA. For the CDR3, the DNA is TGTGCCAGCAGCTTAATTGGTGGCGGGAAGAGGGAGACCCAGTACTTC. Its protein product is CASSLIGGGKRETQYF. Full variable domain (missing parts from reference TRBV7-3 and TRBJ2-5): GAGVSQTPSNKVTEKGKYVELRCDPISGHTALYWYRQSLGQGPEFLIYFQGTGAADDSGLPNDRFFAVRPEGSVSTLKIQRTERGDSAVYLCASSLIGGGKRETQYFGPGTRLLVL.

This chain connects TRBV6-5 to TRBJ2-7; TRBD1 agrees at 9 bases. J lost 5 bases, V lost 0 bases, and 2 bases had no gene match. In germline, CDR1 is MNHEY, CDR2 SVGAGI. The CDR3 consists of 14 residues. CDR3 DNA sequence: TGTGCCAGCAGTTACTCGACAGGGGGGGACGAGCAGTACTTC. It specifies CASSYSTGGDEQYF.

This rearrangement joins TRBV28 to TRBJ1-1, with TRBD1 matching over 7 bases. Trimming removed 5 bases from V and 4 bases from J; junction bases left unmatched: 1. CDR1 and CDR2 (germline): MDHEN, SYDVKM. The CDR3 covers 12 residues. The CDR3 DNA sequence: TGTGCCAGCAGTAGGGGGCTCACTGAAGCTTTCTTT. Translating it yields CASSRGLTEAFF.